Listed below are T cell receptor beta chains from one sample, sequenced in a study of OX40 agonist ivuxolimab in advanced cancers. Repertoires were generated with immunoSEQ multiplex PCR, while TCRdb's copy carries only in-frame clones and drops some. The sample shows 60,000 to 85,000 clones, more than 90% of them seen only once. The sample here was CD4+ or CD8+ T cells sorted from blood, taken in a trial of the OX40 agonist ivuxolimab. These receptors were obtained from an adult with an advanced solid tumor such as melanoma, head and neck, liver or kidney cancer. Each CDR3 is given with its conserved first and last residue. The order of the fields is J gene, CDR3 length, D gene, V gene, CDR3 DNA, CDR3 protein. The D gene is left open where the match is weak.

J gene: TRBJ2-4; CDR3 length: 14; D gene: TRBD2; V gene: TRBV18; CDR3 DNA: TGTGCCAGCTCCGAGGGACTAGCGGAAAACATTCAGTACTTC; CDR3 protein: CASSEGLAENIQYF
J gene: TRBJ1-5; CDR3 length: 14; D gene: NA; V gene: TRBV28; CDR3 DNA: TGTGCCAGCAGTTTACGGGCAGGCTGGCAGCCCCAGCATTTT; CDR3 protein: CASSLRAGWQPQHF
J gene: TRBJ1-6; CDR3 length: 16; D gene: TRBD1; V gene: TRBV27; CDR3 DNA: TGTGCCAGCAGTTTTGTGCAGGGGGCTTATAATTCACCCCTCCACTTT; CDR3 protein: CASSFVQGAYNSPLHF
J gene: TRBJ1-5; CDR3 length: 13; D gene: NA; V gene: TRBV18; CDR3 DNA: TGTGCCAGCTCCCCGTCAGGGAATCAGCCCCAGCATTTT; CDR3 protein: CASSPSGNQPQHF
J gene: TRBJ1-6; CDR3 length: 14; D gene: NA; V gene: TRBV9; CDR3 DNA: TGTGCCAGCAGCGTCGGGACTGTTCCTTCACCCCTCCACTTT; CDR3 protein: CASSVGTVPSPLHF
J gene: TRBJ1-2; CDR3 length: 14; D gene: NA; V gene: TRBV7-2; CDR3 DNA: TGTGCCAGCAGGCTTGGTCGAGGGTCCCATGGCTACACCTTC; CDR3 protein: CASRLGRGSHGYTF
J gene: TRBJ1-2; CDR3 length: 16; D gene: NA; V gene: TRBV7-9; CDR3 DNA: TGTGCCAGCAGCTTGACGGCCGGGGTCGTTGGCTATGGCTACACCTTC; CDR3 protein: CASSLTAGVVGYGYTF
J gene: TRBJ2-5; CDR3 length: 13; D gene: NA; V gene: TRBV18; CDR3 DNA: TGTGCCAGCTCACCGGGCTTAGCGGAGACCCAGTACTTC; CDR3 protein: CASSPGLAETQYF
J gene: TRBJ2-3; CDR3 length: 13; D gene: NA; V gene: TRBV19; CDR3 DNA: TGTGCCAGTAGTCCAGGACAGACAGATACGCAGTATTTT; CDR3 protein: CASSPGQTDTQYF
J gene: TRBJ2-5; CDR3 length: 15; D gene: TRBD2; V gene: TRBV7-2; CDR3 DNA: TGTGCCAGCAGGCGAAGTCCACTAGCGGGAGAGACCCAGTACTTC; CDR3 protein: CASRRSPLAGETQYF